Shown below are 29 T cell receptor beta chains from a single sample sequenced in a study of T-cell memory formation after mild COVID-19. TCRdb reprocessed the 5' RACE reads with MiXCR, giving one entry per CDR3 protein. In the table there are about 90,000 distinct CDR3 sequences, about 13% of which are singletons. Sequences were obtained from PBMCs or a T cell subset sorted from them (not recorded which). These receptors all stem from an adult woman who had mild COVID-19 (a few samples of this study predate the infection). Cell type and time point are not known.

The genes are TRBV12-3 or TRBV12-4 and TRBJ2-1, with 12 bases identical to TRBD2. CDR3 length: 12 residues. With V trimmed by 9 bases and J by 7 bases, 1 base remained unmatched. The CDR3 DNA reads TGTGCCAGTGGACTAGCGGGAAATGAGCAGTTCTTC. Its protein is CASGLAGNEQFF.

This clonotype was seen only a few times. The chain uses TRBV4-1 and TRBJ2-1, with 12 bases identical to TRBD2. The V segment lost 4 bases and the J segment 7 bases; nucleotides outside the gene matches: 2. There are 14 residues in the CDR3. In germline, CDR1 is MGHRA, CDR2 YSYEKL. This chain's CDR3 is CASSPSGGVNEQFF. CDR3 sequence (DNA): TGCGCCAGCAGCCCTAGCGGGGGGGTAAATGAGCAGTTCTTC.

In this sample, this clonotype turned up a few times. The chain links TRBV5-5 to TRBJ1-2; D is undetermined. The germline V gene has CDR1 SGHKS and CDR2 YYEKEE (reference sequence). The CDR3 extends over 16 amino acids. V was cut by 1 base and J by 6 bases, with 19 bases left in between. In nucleotides, the CDR3 is TGTGCCAGCAGCTTGCTGTCGGTTTCGATGTCAAATGGCTACACCTTC. The encoded protein is CASSLLSVSMSNGYTF.

J is TRBJ2-2 and V is TRBV4-3, with TRBD2 matching 7 bases. With V trimmed by 1 base and J by 2 bases, 25 bases remained unmatched. The CDR3 runs 23 residues. Germline CDR1 reads LGHNA; CDR2 reads YSLEER. The CDR3 loop is CASSQVYYNGGSPGLLNTGELFF. CDR3 DNA: TGCGCCAGCAGCCAAGTATACTATAACGGGGGGTCCCCGGGACTCCTAAACACCGGGGAGCTGTTTTTT.

This sequence joins TRBV7-9 and TRBJ2-3, with a tentative D call TRBD2 (7 bases). Trimming stripped 5 bases from V and 2 bases from J, with 20 bases between. CDR3 length: 17 amino acids. In germline, CDR1 is SEHNR, CDR2 FQNEAQ (reference sequence). For the CDR3, the DNA is TGTGCCAGCAGCCCCATCCCCGAGGGGGGGATCACAGATACGCAGTATTTT. Protein: CASSPIPEGGITDTQYF.

V is TRBV9 and J is TRBJ2-2; TRBD2 agrees at 11 bases. CDR3 length: 16 amino acids. CDR1 is SGDLS, CDR2 YYNGEE, per germline. The V gene end was trimmed by 6 bases and the J gene end by 2 bases; junction bases not matched to a gene: 6. CDR3 sequence: CASNLAGGPNTGELFF. CDR3 sequence (DNA): TGTGCCAGCAACCTAGCGGGAGGCCCCAACACCGGGGAGCTGTTTTTT.

The CDR3 bases are TGTGCCAGCAGTTTCGACAGGGATAACACCGGGGAGCTGTTTTTT. Protein: CASSFDRDNTGELFF. The gene calls are TRBV12-3 or TRBV12-4 and TRBJ2-2; 7 bases align to TRBD1. CDR3 length equals 15 residues. J was trimmed by 2 bases and V by 3 bases; bases with no gene match: 3.

The chain has TRBV30 and TRBJ2-5, with unresolved D. V was cut by 0 bases and J by 5 bases, with 4 bases left in between. The CDR3 is 11 amino acids. In germline, CDR1 is GTSNPN, CDR2 SVGIG (reference sequence). The CDR3 nucleotides are TGTGCCTGGAGTGTTTGGGAGACCCAGTACTTC. This codes for CAWSVWETQYF.

This chain links TRBV3-1 with TRBJ2-5; D possibly corresponds to TRBD1 (5 bases). Trimming cost V 0 bases and J 5 bases, with 13 bases left between them. The CDR3 runs to 15 residues. Germline V gene sequence: CDR1 LGHDT, CDR2 YNNKEL (reference sequence). The CDR3 coding sequence is TGTGCCAGCAGCCAAGATTCTAGTTGGGGCGAGACCCAGTACTTC. Its translation: CASSQDSSWGETQYF.

This clonotype was recorded a few times. The chain employs TRBV20-1 and TRBJ1-5; unclear D gene. Trimming removed 3 bases from V and 3 bases from J, with 9 bases in between. Germline V gene lookup returns CDR1 DFQATT and CDR2 SNEGSKA (reference sequence). This CDR3 spans 13 amino acids. DNA of the CDR3: TGCAGTGCTAGGGGCCTTGACAATCAGCCCCAGCATTTT. Its translation is CSARGLDNQPQHF.

This chain uses TRBV7-9 with TRBJ1-6; tentatively, D is TRBD1 (5 bases). Trimming took 4 bases from V and 4 from J, leaving 14 bases between them. Germline V gene data show CDR1 as SEHNR and CDR2 as FQNEAQ (reference sequence). This CDR3 contains 16 residues. The CDR3 sequence is CASSSYGTDYNSPLHF. In nucleotides, the CDR3 is TGTGCCAGCAGCTCTTACGGGACGGATTATAATTCACCCCTCCACTTT.

This clonotype was picked up a small number of times. The J gene is TRBJ2-3, the V gene TRBV10-3, with D perhaps being TRBD1 or TRBD2 (5 bases each). V was shortened by 8 bases and J by 4 bases, with 16 bases between the two germline ends. CDR3 length: 14 amino acids. CDR1 is ENHRY and CDR2 is SYGVKD in the germline V gene. This CDR3 is CAIGTPTPPDTQYF. CDR3 nucleotides: TGTGCCATCGGGACCCCGACCCCCCCAGATACGCAGTATTTT.

This clonotype was counted a few times. The chain couples TRBV7-9 to TRBJ2-3; 8 nucleotides line up with TRBD2. Germline V gene data show CDR1 as SEHNR and CDR2 as FQNEAQ (reference sequence). The length of the CDR3 is 16 residues. Trimming removed 1 base from V and 3 bases from J; junction bases left unmatched: 6. The CDR3 reads CASSLGAGVATDTQYF. The CDR3, as DNA: TGTGCCAGCAGCTTAGGAGCGGGAGTTGCTACAGATACGCAGTATTTT.

This clonotype appeared a few times. This chain uses TRBV15 with TRBJ1-4; possibly TRBD1 for D (5 bases). This CDR3 contains 14 residues. In germline, CDR1 is LNHNV, CDR2 YYDKDF (reference sequence). V shed 0 bases and J shed 5 bases, with 7 bases lying between them. CDR3 nucleotides: TGTGCCACCAGCAGAGAAGGGGCCAATGAAAAACTGTTTTTT. Amino acid sequence: CATSREGANEKLFF. The full variable domain, with the rest looked up from reference TRBV15 and TRBJ1-4, is DAMVIQNPRYQVTQFGKPVTLSCSQTLNHNVMYWYQQKSSQAPKLLFHYYDKDFNNEADTPDNFQSRRPNTSFCFLDIRSPGLGDTAMYLCATSREGANEKLFFGSGTQLSVL.

This clonotype was picked up a small number of times. The chain employs TRBV7-3 and TRBJ2-1; unclear D gene. The CDR3 is 16 residues long. Between the trimmed V and J ends, which lost 1 base and 0 bases, there was a span of 10 bases. CDR1 is SGHTA, CDR2 FQGTGA, per germline. The CDR3 is CASSLMASSSYNEQFF. The CDR3, as DNA: TGTGCCAGCAGCTTAATGGCCTCTAGCTCCTACAATGAGCAGTTCTTC. Filled out from reference TRBV7-3 and TRBJ2-1, the complete variable domain reads GAGVSQTPSNKVTEKGKYVELRCDPISGHTALYWYRQSLGQGPEFLIYFQGTGAADDSGLPNDRFFAVRPEGSVSTLKIQRTERGDSAVYLCASSLMASSSYNEQFFGPGTRLTVL.

This clonotype has just a few counts. One junction end does not reproduce the germline sequence, and a read error may be involved. The rearrangement joins TRBV7-2 to TRBJ2-7; 12 positions agree with TRBD2. This CDR3 has 14 residues. CDR1 is SGHTA and CDR2 is FQGNSA in the germline V gene. The DNA for the CDR3 is TGTGCCAGCAGCCTAGCGGGAGGGCCTGGGGAGCAGTACTTC. This translates into CASSLAGGPGEQYF.

This clonotype appeared a few times. This chain links TRBV10-2 with TRBJ2-7; 9 bases map to TRBD2. The CDR3 is made up of 15 amino acids. Germline values: CDR1 WSHSY, CDR2 SAAADI. Trimming cost V 3 bases and J 1 base; bases outside gene matches: 4. CDR3 coding DNA: TGCGCCAGCAGTGACAGCGGGGGGACTTCCTACGAGCAGTACTTC. Translating gives CASSDSGGTSYEQYF.

This clonotype was counted only a few times. The chain uses TRBV20-1 and TRBJ2-7; 9 nucleotides line up with TRBD1. The CDR3 consists of 13 residues. CDR1 is DFQATT, CDR2 SNEGSKA, per germline (reference sequence). With 5 bases clipped from V and 1 base from J, the junction kept 3 bases outside the gene matches. The CDR3 region is CSAGGTGSYEQYF. The CDR3 bases are TGCAGTGCTGGCGGGACAGGGTCCTACGAGCAGTACTTC.

The chain recombines TRBV6-2 or TRBV6-3 with TRBJ2-3; D not resolved. Trimming took off 7 bases at V and 2 bases at J, with 10 bases between the two ends. The CDR3 consists of 13 residues. Per the germline V gene, CDR1 is MNHEY and CDR2 is SVGEGT. CDR3 coding DNA: TGTGCCAGCACTCTCTACTACACAGATACGCAGTATTTT. This sequence encodes CASTLYYTDTQYF.

The chain employs TRBV6-5 and TRBJ2-3, with TRBD2 matching 7 bases. The CDR3 is 15 amino acids. The V gene end was trimmed by 9 bases and the J gene end by 4 bases; junction bases not matched to a gene: 13. CDR1 is MNHEY and CDR2 is SVGAGI in the germline V gene. For the CDR3, the DNA is TGTGCCAGTCGCCGGGACTACCCCCGCGCAGATACGCAGTATTTT. Translating it yields CASRRDYPRADTQYF.

This clonotype was found many times. This chain links TRBV20-1 with TRBJ2-1, with TRBD2 matching 13 bases. CDR3 length: 16 amino acids. The V gene end was trimmed by 1 base and the J gene end by 5 bases; junction bases not matched to a gene: 5. The germline V gene encodes CDR1 DFQATT and CDR2 SNEGSKA (reference sequence). This CDR3 reads CSARGGTSGMHNEQFF. In DNA form, the CDR3 reads TGCAGTGCTAGAGGGGGGACTAGCGGGATGCACAATGAGCAGTTCTTC.

This clonotype has just a few counts. The rearrangement links TRBV9 to TRBJ2-2, with TRBD1 matching over 7 bases. Germline lookup yields CDR1 SGDLS and CDR2 YYNGEE. CDR3 length equals 14 residues. V lost 3 bases to trimming and J lost 7 bases; unmatched junction nucleotides: 6. This CDR3 is CASSADRRHGELFF. CDR3 bases: TGTGCCAGCAGCGCGGACAGGCGCCACGGGGAGCTGTTTTTT. The full variable domain, completed using reference TRBV9 and TRBJ2-2, is DSGVTQTPKHLITATGQRVTLRCSPRSGDLSVYWYQQSLDQGLQFLIQYYNGEERAKGNILERFSAQQFPDLHSELNLSSLELGDSALYFCASSADRRHGELFFGEGSRLTVL.

Ten or more counts support this clonotype. DNA for the CDR3: TGTGCCAGCAGCCTGGGACAGGGGGCAAGCGAGCAGTACTTC. Encoded protein: CASSLGQGASEQYF. V and J are TRBV5-5 and TRBJ2-7, with TRBD1 matching 12 bases. J lost 6 bases, V lost 4 bases, and 5 bases had no gene match. The CDR3 consists of 14 residues. Germline V gives CDR1 SGHKS, CDR2 YYEKEE (reference sequence).

The chain joins TRBV9 to TRBJ2-1, with D unclear. Germline V gene lookup returns CDR1 SGDLS and CDR2 YYNGEE. CDR3 size: 13 residues. V lost 4 bases and J lost 8, with 13 bases in between. CDR3 in DNA: TGTGCCAGCAGCCCTTATCCTGGCTATGAGCAGTTCTTC. Its translation is CASSPYPGYEQFF.

V usage is TRBV5-1 and J usage is TRBJ2-1; 14 nucleotides agree with TRBD2. Germline CDR1 and CDR2: SGHRS and YFSETQ. This CDR3 is built from 16 residues. V dropped 4 bases and J dropped 5; count of bases not matched to a gene: 5. CDR3 nucleotides: TGCGCCAGCAGCGGGGGACTAGCGGGAGTCGACAATGAGCAGTTCTTC. Translating gives CASSGGLAGVDNEQFF.

This clonotype appeared many times. The chain has TRBV5-1 and TRBJ2-1; D gene unclear. V lost 1 base and J 3 bases, leaving 14 bases between the germline ends. Germline V gene data show CDR1 as SGHRS and CDR2 as YFSETQ. The CDR3 totals 16 residues. This CDR3 is CASSLLPSKIYNEQFF. The CDR3 DNA follows: TGCGCCAGCAGCTTGTTGCCAAGTAAGATCTACAATGAGCAGTTCTTC.

The gene calls are TRBV11-2 and TRBJ2-7; TRBD2 matches 8 bases. Germline values: CDR1 SGHAT, CDR2 FQNNGV. J was trimmed by 0 bases and V by 5 bases; bases with no gene match: 3. The CDR3 runs to 14 residues. The CDR3 loop is CASSISGSSYEQYF. The CDR3 DNA reads as TGTGCCAGCAGCATCAGCGGGAGCTCCTACGAGCAGTACTTC. Full variable domain (missing parts from reference TRBV11-2 and TRBJ2-7): EAGVAQSPRYKIIEKRQSVAFWCNPISGHATLYWYQQILGQGPKLLIQFQNNGVVDDSQLPKDRFSAERLKGVDSTLKIQPAKLEDSAVYLCASSISGSSYEQYFGPGTRLTVT.

This clonotype was seen ten or more times. The V and J genes are TRBV10-3 and TRBJ2-7; 12 nucleotides agree with TRBD2. CDR3 length: 15 residues. Germline V lookup: CDR1 ENHRY, CDR2 SYGVKD. With 7 bases clipped from V and 0 bases from J, the junction kept 4 bases outside the gene matches. The CDR3 DNA follows: TGTGCCATCACTAGGACTAGCGGGGTCTCCTACGAGCAGTACTTC. It codes for CAITRTSGVSYEQYF.

This clonotype was seen repeatedly, ten times or more. The V call is TRBV7-8, the J call TRBJ2-5, with 7 bases aligning to TRBD2. Per germline, CDR1 SGHVS and CDR2 FQNEAQ. The CDR3 extends over 17 amino acids. The junction had 19 bases not matched to a gene; V was cut back by 7 bases and J by 5 bases. The CDR3 region is CASTLGGISGGSETQYF. The CDR3 DNA is TGTGCCAGCACCCTCGGGGGGATTTCCGGCGGGAGTGAGACCCAGTACTTC.